What follows is one T cell receptor (beta chain) and its context. The antigen remains undetermined. Repertoires were generated with immunoSEQ multiplex PCR, while TCRdb's copy carries only in-frame clones and drops some. Here the sample spans around 260,000 clones, less than 95% being singletons. These data originate in a study of cytomegalovirus exposure and HLA in healthy donors. Regarding the study as a whole: Cytomegalovirus status, reportedly, was diagnosed with high specificity and sensitivity by the classifier.

The ends lost 0 bases at V and 8 bases at J; junction bases unmatched: 6. CDR1 LGHNA and CDR2 YSLEER come from the germline V gene. CDR3 length equals 17 residues. The sequenced sample consisted of PBMCs. The sequence was collected from a woman aged 25 to 39 in good health and CMV-seronegative. The rearrangement links TRBV4-3 to TRBJ2-1, with 14 bases matching TRBD2. CDR3 DNA sequence: TGCGCCAGCAGCCAAGACGCCGGGACTAGCGGGAGCTATGAGCAGTTCTTC. It is translated as CASSQDAGTSGSYEQFF.